The 25 T cell receptor beta chains presented below share a single source sample, sequenced in a study of metastatic and nonmetastatic thyroid tumors. MiXCR reprocessed the PCR reads for TCRdb. The data contain roughly 16,000 clones, 20% to 25% of them seen just once; the ten biggest clones take up roughly an eighth. None of the patients had undergone any treatment ahead of thyroid surgery. Sequencing was performed on tumor tissue. These receptors were collected from a male donor with papillary thyroid cancer or a benign thyroid nodule (not recorded which). Some clones in this sample may be carry-over from other donors' samples.

The chain combines TRBV19 with TRBJ2-3, with D perhaps matching TRBD1 or TRBD2 (5 bases each). Trimming stripped 5 bases from V and 14 bases from J, with 26 bases between. Germline loops: CDR1 LNHDA, CDR2 SQIVND (reference sequence). The CDR3 extends over 15 amino acids. Here the CDR3 reads CASSSYGTALSSRYF. The CDR3 DNA follows: TGTGCCAGTAGTTCTTACGGGACCGCCCTGTCGAGTCGGTATTTT.

This clone was counted many times. This chain uses TRBV18 with TRBJ1-4, with D hard to call. Trimming removed 6 bases from V and 7 bases from J, with 9 bases in between. This CDR3 has 12 amino acids. Germline V lookup: CDR1 KGHSH, CDR2 LQKENI. DNA for the CDR3: TGTGCCAGCTCCTACGGTAGTGAAAAACTGTTTTTT. Translating it yields CASSYGSEKLFF.

The J gene is TRBJ2-1, the V gene TRBV27, with TRBD2 identical over 7 bases. The V segment lost 6 bases and the J segment 1 base; nucleotides outside the gene matches: 3. CDR1 is MNHEY, CDR2 SMNVEV, per germline (reference sequence). The CDR3 covers 14 residues. The CDR3 here is CASSSSGSYNEQFF. The DNA of the CDR3 is TGTGCCAGCAGCTCTAGCGGATCCTACAATGAGCAGTTCTTC.

This clone was seen repeatedly, ten times or more. The chain employs TRBV6-1 and TRBJ2-3; 10 bases line up with TRBD1. CDR3 length: 17 amino acids. Per germline, CDR1 MNHNS and CDR2 SASEGT. V dropped 5 bases and J dropped 5; count of bases not matched to a gene: 13. The DNA of the CDR3 is TGTGCCAGCAGTCAAACTCCGGGACAGGGGCTTGGAGATACGCAGTATTTT. This gives the protein CASSQTPGQGLGDTQYF.

This clone was recorded at least ten times. The rearrangement joins TRBV5-1 to TRBJ2-5; TRBD2 might be the D (6 bases). The CDR3 spans 14 residues. Germline-derived CDR1 and CDR2 are SGHRS and YFSETQ. Between the trimmed V and J ends, which lost 5 bases and 4 bases, there was a span of 15 bases. The CDR3 reads CASSSGEDGETQYF. In DNA form, the CDR3 reads TGCGCCAGCAGTTCGGGGGAAGACGGAGAGACCCAGTACTTC. Supplemented by reference TRBV5-1 and TRBJ2-5, the full variable domain reads KAGVTQTPRYLIKTRGQQVTLSCSPISGHRSVSWYQQTPGQGLQFLFEYFSETQRNKGNFPGRFSGRQFSNSRSEMNVSTLELGDSALYLCASSSGEDGETQYFGPGTRLLVL.

The J gene is TRBJ1-5, the V gene TRBV4-1; a possible D gene is TRBD1 (5 bases). V was shortened by 1 base and J by 0 bases, with 7 bases between the two germline ends. Germline CDR1 is MGHRA and CDR2 is YSYEKL. CDR3 length: 15 residues. CDR3 coding DNA: TGCGCCAGCAGCCAAGGGACAAATAGCAATCAGCCCCAGCATTTT. Its translation is CASSQGTNSNQPQHF.

This clone was counted many times. This chain connects TRBV7-9 to TRBJ1-6; possible D gene TRBD1, 5 bases. Germline V lookup: CDR1 SEHNR, CDR2 FQNEAQ (reference sequence). The ends were cut back, 5 bases at V and 15 bases at J, with 17 bases in the middle. This CDR3 has 13 residues. DNA for the CDR3: TGTGCCAGCAGCCTGGGGACGGGTCTAAACCTCCACTTT. It is translated as CASSLGTGLNLHF.

This clone was counted at least ten times. The V gene is TRBV2, the J gene TRBJ2-5; 11 nucleotides match TRBD1. CDR1 is SNHLY and CDR2 is FYNNEI in the germline V gene. The V gene end was trimmed by 4 bases and the J gene end by 1 base; junction bases not matched to a gene: 8. The CDR3 runs 17 residues. CDR3 loop: CASSARTGGLSQETQYF. CDR3 bases: TGTGCCAGCAGTGCTAGGACAGGGGGCCTAAGCCAAGAGACCCAGTACTTC.

Ten or more counts support this clone. The chain couples TRBV6-6 to TRBJ1-5; D unclear. CDR1 MNHNY and CDR2 SVGAGI come from the germline V gene (reference sequence). V was trimmed by 3 bases and J by 4 bases, leaving 16 bases between them. The length of the CDR3 is 16 residues. This chain's CDR3 is CASSYLPPGTNQPQHF. Written as DNA, the CDR3 is TGTGCCAGCAGTTATTTGCCCCCGGGAACTAATCAGCCCCAGCATTTT.

The sample holds a few counts of this clone. This clone may be a read error of a much larger clone one base away. The chain employs TRBV5-4 and TRBJ2-3, with a weak D call TRBD2 (6 bases). The CDR3 spans 16 residues. Germline V CDR1 and CDR2: SGHNT, YYREEE (reference sequence). The V end lost 3 bases, the J end lost 2 bases, and 16 bases lay between the germline ends. The CDR3 loop reads CASSSIRDSITDTQYF. CDR3 in DNA: TGTGCCAGCAGCTCAATCCGGGACTCGATCACAGATACGCAGTATTTT.

This clone occurred many times. The chain employs TRBV14 and TRBJ2-3; 7 bases agree with TRBD2. This CDR3 has 16 amino acids. Losses at the gene ends were 1 base for V and 6 bases for J; bases not matched to a gene: 10. The germline CDR1 and CDR2 sequences are SGHDN and FVKESK. CDR3 DNA sequence: TGTGCCAGCAGCCAAGGACCGGCGGGAGAGGGGGATACGCAGTATTTT. This translates into CASSQGPAGEGDTQYF.

This clone was seen ten or more times. V is TRBV2 and J is TRBJ1-6, with 12 bases identical to TRBD1. The germline CDR1 and CDR2 sequences are SNHLY and FYNNEI. CDR3 length: 16 amino acids. V trimming: 6 bases; J trimming: 9 bases; junction bases outside the gene matches: 9. This CDR3 reads CASRAGQGAQGSPLHF. CDR3 bases: TGTGCCAGCAGGGCGGGACAGGGGGCTCAAGGTTCACCCCTCCACTTT.

This clone has more than one count but fewer than ten. The chain joins TRBV7-9 to TRBJ1-1; 7 bases line up with TRBD1. The CDR3 spans 13 residues. Trimming removed 5 bases from V and 5 bases from J; junction bases left unmatched: 5. Looked up from germline, CDR1 is SEHNR and CDR2 is FQNEAQ (reference sequence). The chain's CDR3 is CASSRQGGTEAFF. DNA of the CDR3: TGTGCCAGCAGCCGACAGGGAGGAACTGAAGCTTTCTTT. The variable domain in full, completed from reference TRBV7-9 and TRBJ1-1, reads DTGVSQNPRHKITKRGQNVTFRCDPISEHNRLYWYRQTLGQGPEFLTYFQNEAQLEKSRLLSDRFSAERPKGSFSTLEIQRTEQGDSAMYLCASSRQGGTEAFFGQGTRLTVV.

This sequence joins TRBV20-1 and TRBJ1-4, with a possible D match to TRBD1 (5 bases). CDR3 length: 12 residues. V shed 6 bases and J shed 4 bases, with 9 bases lying between them. Per the germline V gene, CDR1 is DFQATT and CDR2 is SNEGSKA (reference sequence). CDR3 coding DNA: TGCAGTGCCCAGGGAGATAATGAAAAACTGTTTTTT. The encoded protein is CSAQGDNEKLFF.

This clone was detected a few times. A read error is possible here, since a much larger clone lies one base away. The same CDR3 arises from other DNA sequences in this sample as well. The V call is TRBV7-9, the J call TRBJ1-1; maybe TRBD1 (5 bases). Germline CDR1 SEHNR, CDR2 FQNEAQ (reference sequence). Trimming took off 7 bases at V and 5 bases at J, with 8 bases between the two ends. This CDR3 contains 11 residues. The CDR3 here is CASTQGTEAFF. The CDR3 DNA reads as TGTGCCAGCACCCAGGGTACTGAAGCTTTCTTT.

CDR3 sequence reads: CASSDGRLGTDTQYF. CDR3 nucleotide sequence: TGTGCCAGCTCAGACGGTAGACTCGGCACAGATACGCAGTATTTT. The chain uses TRBV18 and TRBJ2-3, with D unclear. Germline CDR1 reads KGHSH; CDR2 reads LQKENI. V lost 5 bases, J lost 1 base, and 13 bases lay in between. The CDR3 covers 15 residues. Looking up the rest from reference TRBV18 and TRBJ2-3 gives the full variable domain: NAGVMQNPRHLVRRRGQEARLRCSPMKGHSHVYWYRQLPEEGLKFMVYLQKENIIDESGMPKERFSAEFPKEGPSILRIQQVVRGDSAAYFCASSDGRLGTDTQYFGPGTRLTVL.

This chain uses TRBV6-2 or TRBV6-3 with TRBJ2-7, with D uncertain. The germline gives CDR1 MNHEY, CDR2 SVGEGT. CDR3 length: 16 residues. The V end was cut by 7 bases, the J end by 0 bases, with 19 bases between. The CDR3 DNA follows: TGTGCCAGCACGGACGCAGCTGGAGTGTCCTCCTACGAGCAGTACTTC. Its translation is CASTDAAGVSSYEQYF.

About this clone: Its ends do not fully match the called genes, so a read error is possible. The CDR3 DNA reads TGTGCCAGCAGCCGCGGGTGGTTTGGGGCCAACGCCCTGACTTTC. It yields the protein CASSRGWFGANALTF. The V and J genes are TRBV7-3 and TRBJ2-6, with D possibly being TRBD1 or TRBD2 (5 bases each). CDR1 and CDR2 from the germline V gene are SGHTA and FQGTGA. This CDR3 is built from 15 residues.

This clone was counted between two and nine times. V gene TRBV6-2 or TRBV6-3 combines with J gene TRBJ1-3, with D perhaps matching TRBD1 (6 bases). Germline V gene data show CDR1 as MNHEY and CDR2 as SVGEGT. This CDR3 spans 15 amino acids. Trimming shortened V by 6 bases and J by 1 base, and 13 bases separated the two germline ends. DNA of the CDR3: TGTGCCAGCAGCCCAAGGACAGCTTCTGGAAACACCATATATTTT. It encodes CASSPRTASGNTIYF.

This clone was recorded a few times. DNA of the CDR3: TGTGCCAGCAGTGACGAGGCGGGGGAGTCTGATGAGCAGTTCTTC. Translating gives CASSDEAGESDEQFF. This chain uses TRBV6-1 with TRBJ2-1, with TRBD2 matching over 7 bases. Germline CDR1 reads MNHNS; CDR2 reads SASEGT. This CDR3 has 15 residues. Germline trimming cut 3 bases from V and 8 bases from J; bases unmatched to any gene: 10.

The gene calls are TRBV12-3 or TRBV12-4 and TRBJ2-1; D gene unclear. Trimming cost V 6 bases and J 0 bases, with 12 bases left between them. This CDR3 comprises 15 residues. The DNA for the CDR3 is TGTGCCAGCAGCCGACTCTTGAGCTCCTACAATGAGCAGTTCTTC. Translation gives CASSRLLSSYNEQFF.

This clone was seen a few times. The chain links TRBV6-2 or TRBV6-3 to TRBJ2-1; D is unclear. In germline, CDR1 is MNHEY, CDR2 SVGEGT. Trimming shortened V by 6 bases and J by 0 bases, and 15 bases separated the two germline ends. The CDR3 is made up of 16 amino acids. CDR3 in DNA: TGTGCCAGCAGCCCCTCCTCAGCCCGCTCCTACAATGAGCAGTTCTTC. This sequence encodes CASSPSSARSYNEQFF.

CDR3 coding DNA: TGTGCCAGCAGTAAGGGGAGGTTGGGCTACGAGCAGTACTTC. It translates to CASSKGRLGYEQYF. The chain is built from TRBV28 and TRBJ2-7, with D possibly matching TRBD2 (6 bases). Deletions cut 5 bases from V and 3 bases from J, with 14 bases between. Germline CDR1 and CDR2: MDHEN and SYDVKM. The CDR3 has 14 residues.

This clone appeared a few times. The V call is TRBV27, the J call TRBJ2-7; 10 bases match TRBD2. After removal of 6 bases from V and 2 bases from J, the junction contained 16 bases not matched to a gene. CDR3 length: 18 residues. Per germline, CDR1 MNHEY and CDR2 SMNVEV (reference sequence). This CDR3 reads CASSVDGRCLAGAYEQYF. CDR3 bases: TGTGCCAGCAGCGTAGACGGTAGGTGCCTAGCGGGGGCCTACGAGCAGTACTTC.

In this sample, this clone turned up many times. The rearrangement uses TRBV5-6 and TRBJ1-2, with D possibly matching TRBD1 (5 bases). The CDR3 sequence is 11 residues long. V shed 4 bases and J shed 10 bases, with 11 bases lying between them. CDR1 is SGHDT and CDR2 is YYEEEE in the germline V gene. CDR3 bases: TGTGCCAGCAGCCAATTAGGGACCTACACCTTC. Translation: CASSQLGTYTF.